The 28 T cell receptor beta chains given below trace back to one sample, sequenced in a study of T cell responses to AZD1222 COVID-19 vaccine. Clones were sequenced by immunoSEQ multiplex PCR, and TCRdb holds only the in-frame ones, with some missing. This sample carries 130,000 to 150,000 clones, 88% of them seen once, and the ten largest clones take about 4.9%. The sample here was peripheral blood, taken 28 days after the second dose of the MenACWY control vaccine. The receptor source for this set is an adult who received the MenACWY meningococcal vaccine as a control.

The chain links TRBV6-5 to TRBJ2-1, with D perhaps TRBD2 (5 bases). Germline CDR1 reads MNHEY; CDR2 reads SVGAGI. The CDR3 has 11 amino acids. CDR3 nucleotides: TGTGCTAGCGCGGAATCCAATGAGCAGTTCTTC. Residues: CASAESNEQFF.

A word on this clone: This may be a read error, as it is one base from a much larger clone. The rearrangement joins TRBV11-2 to TRBJ1-1, with D hard to call. CDR3 size: 13 residues. In germline, CDR1 is SGHAT, CDR2 FQNNGV. V shed 1 base and J shed 1 base, with 4 bases lying between them. Here the CDR3 reads CASSLGANTEAFF. CDR3 nucleotide sequence: TGTGCCAGCAGCTTAGGAGCGAACACTGAAGCTTTCTTT. Together with reference TRBV11-2 and TRBJ1-1, the CDR3 gives the full variable domain: EAGVAQSPRYKIIEKRQSVAFWCNPISGHATLYWYQQILGQGPKLLIQFQNNGVVDDSQLPKDRFSAERLKGVDSTLKIQPAKLEDSAVYLCASSLGANTEAFFGQGTRLTVV.

The chain combines TRBV5-5 with TRBJ1-2, with no clear D. The V end lost 1 base, the J end lost 2 bases, and 6 bases lay between the germline ends. The CDR3 is 13 amino acids. Per the germline V gene, CDR1 is SGHKS and CDR2 is YYEKEE (reference sequence). The CDR3: CASSLKENYGYTF. The DNA for the CDR3 is TGTGCCAGCAGCTTGAAAGAGAACTATGGCTACACCTTC.

This chain connects TRBV28 to TRBJ1-3; D remains ambiguous. Trimming cost V 7 bases and J 7 bases, with 17 bases left between them. CDR1 is MDHEN, CDR2 SYDVKM, per germline. This CDR3 is 14 amino acids long. The chain's CDR3 is CASINPGPGNTIYF. As DNA, the CDR3 is TGTGCCAGCATCAATCCAGGACCGGGGAACACCATATATTTT. Looking up the rest from reference TRBV28 and TRBJ1-3 gives the full variable domain: DVKVTQSSRYLVKRTGEKVFLECVQDMDHENMFWYRQDPGLGLRLIYFSYDVKMKEKGDIPEGYSVSREKKERFSLILESASTNQTSMYLCASINPGPGNTIYFGEGSWLTVV.

The chain carries TRBV5-1 and TRBJ1-2; no firm D call. The germline V gene encodes CDR1 SGHRS and CDR2 YFSETQ. V lost 3 bases to trimming and J lost 2 bases, with 11 bases between them. This CDR3 region has 14 residues. The CDR3 sequence: CASSSEPNNYGYTF. Here the CDR3 DNA reads TGCGCCAGCAGCTCGGAGCCGAACAACTATGGCTACACCTTC.

J is TRBJ1-1 and V is TRBV29-1; 10 bases line up with TRBD1. The CDR3 is made up of 13 amino acids. Losses at the gene ends were 7 bases for V and 7 bases for J; bases not matched to a gene: 9. The V gene's germline CDR1 is SQVTM and CDR2 ANQGSEA. Here the CDR3 reads CSAAAGTGDEAFF. In DNA, the CDR3 is TGCAGCGCGGCAGCCGGGACAGGGGATGAAGCTTTCTTT.

The genes are TRBV9 and TRBJ1-1, with TRBD1 matching over 7 bases. The CDR3 runs 14 residues. With 3 bases clipped from V and 4 bases from J, the junction kept 6 bases outside the gene matches. From germline, CDR1 is SGDLS and CDR2 YYNGEE. The CDR3 bases are TGTGCCAGCAGCGAGGGGGCAGGGGGCACTGAAGCTTTCTTT. This sequence encodes CASSEGAGGTEAFF.

The chain joins TRBV11-3 to TRBJ1-6; D is unresolved. CDR3 length equals 16 residues. Germline values: CDR1 SGHNT, CDR2 YENEEA. The ends were cut back, 5 bases at V and 1 base at J, with 12 bases in the middle. CDR3 in DNA: TGTGCCAGCAGCCCCGGAGGCAGTTCCTATAATTCACCCCTCCACTTT. Its translation: CASSPGGSSYNSPLHF.

The V and J genes are TRBV9 and TRBJ1-1, with no clear D. With 2 bases removed from V and 5 bases from J, the gap between germline ends came to 7 bases. Germline values: CDR1 SGDLS, CDR2 YYNGEE. CDR3 size: 12 residues. The CDR3 DNA is TGTGCCAGCAGCGTCTCAGGAACTGAAGCTTTCTTT. Amino acid sequence: CASSVSGTEAFF.

The V gene is TRBV6-1, the J gene TRBJ2-4; 8 nucleotides match TRBD1. CDR1 and CDR2 from the germline V gene are MNHNS and SASEGT. V trimming: 3 bases; J trimming: 8 bases; junction bases outside the gene matches: 6. The CDR3 has 14 amino acids. CDR3 nucleotides: TGTGCCAGCAGTGAGAGGGACAGGAGGGACATTCAGTACTTC. This gives the protein CASSERDRRDIQYF.

This chain connects TRBV30 to TRBJ1-6, with 8 positions matching TRBD1. This CDR3 spans 12 amino acids. Trimming took 7 bases from V and 5 from J; bases not matched to a gene: 1. Germline V gene data show CDR1 as GTSNPN and CDR2 as SVGIG (reference sequence). The CDR3 nucleotides are TGTGCCTCGGACAGGGATAATTCACCCCTCCACTTT. It codes for CASDRDNSPLHF.

The chain joins TRBV5-6 to TRBJ2-5; the D is unclear. The CDR3 runs to 11 residues. Germline V gene data show CDR1 as SGHDT and CDR2 as YYEEEE. The V end was cut by 2 bases, the J end by 9 bases, with 8 bases between. DNA of the CDR3: TGTGCCAGCAGCTTCAGTGGTCCCCAGTACTTC. Its translation is CASSFSGPQYF.

CDR3 DNA sequence: TGTGCCAGCTCACCAAACGGGGGGGACATTCAGTACTTC. Its translation is CASSPNGGDIQYF. This chain connects TRBV18 to TRBJ2-4; 8 nucleotides line up with TRBD2. Germline lookup yields CDR1 KGHSH and CDR2 LQKENI. The CDR3 runs 13 residues. V lost 2 bases, J lost 8 bases, and 2 bases stayed unmatched. The full variable domain, rest sourced from reference TRBV18 and TRBJ2-4, is NAGVMQNPRHLVRRRGQEARLRCSPMKGHSHVYWYRQLPEEGLKFMVYLQKENIIDESGMPKERFSAEFPKEGPSILRIQQVVRGDSAAYFCASSPNGGDIQYFGAGTRLSVL.

V usage is TRBV27 and J usage is TRBJ1-4; TRBD1 agrees at 10 bases. This CDR3 has 15 residues. Germline V gene lookup returns CDR1 MNHEY and CDR2 SMNVEV (reference sequence). J gave up 7 bases and V 5 bases, and 7 bases lay outside the gene matches. The CDR3 region is CASSRWTGGGEKLFF. Written as DNA, the CDR3 is TGTGCCAGCAGTAGATGGACAGGGGGAGGTGAAAAACTGTTTTTT.

This clone is a singleton in its sample. The chain employs TRBV11-3 and TRBJ2-3, with D maybe TRBD2 (6 bases). V was shortened by 5 bases and J by 6 bases, with 9 bases between the two germline ends. Per the germline V gene, CDR1 is SGHNT and CDR2 is YENEEA. The CDR3 is made up of 12 amino acids. The CDR3: CASSPGRDTQYF. DNA of the CDR3: TGTGCCAGCAGCCCTGGGAGGGATACGCAGTATTTT.

The chain uses TRBV7-3 and TRBJ2-1, with 10 bases aligning to TRBD2. Germline trimming cut 5 bases from V and 8 bases from J; bases unmatched to any gene: 15. The CDR3 is 17 amino acids. The germline CDR1 and CDR2 sequences are SGHTA and FQGTGA. DNA for the CDR3: TGTGCCAGCAGCCCCTACCCGTTAGCGGGAGGTCCATATGAGCAGTTCTTC. Translated, it gives CASSPYPLAGGPYEQFF.

The V gene is TRBV2, the J gene TRBJ1-4, with D hard to call. Between the trimmed V and J ends, which lost 1 base and 8 bases, there was a span of 11 bases. Germline-derived CDR1 and CDR2 are SNHLY and FYNNEI. The CDR3 loop spans 14 amino acids. The DNA of the CDR3 is TGTGCCAGCAGTGAAGGTCAGGAAAGCGAAAAACTGTTTTTT. It translates to CASSEGQESEKLFF. Looking up the rest from reference TRBV2 and TRBJ1-4 gives the full variable domain: EPEVTQTPSHQVTQMGQEVILRCVPISNHLYFYWYRQILGQKVEFLVSFYNNEISEKSEIFDDQFSVERPDGSNFTLKIRSTKLEDSAMYFCASSEGQESEKLFFGSGTQLSVL.

This chain joins TRBV6-2 or TRBV6-3 and TRBJ2-1; D ambiguous. Trimming removed 2 bases from V and 10 bases from J, with 12 bases in between. CDR3 length: 13 residues. In germline, CDR1 is MNHEY, CDR2 SVGEGT. CDR3 protein: CASSYTRALEQFF. CDR3 nucleotides: TGTGCCAGCAGTTACACCCGCGCCCTAGAGCAGTTCTTC.

The chain employs TRBV6-5 and TRBJ1-1; D perhaps matches TRBD1 (5 bases). The CDR3 is 12 amino acids. Trimming removed 6 bases at V and 5 bases at J, with 10 bases between. CDR1 is MNHEY and CDR2 is SVGAGI in the germline V gene. CDR3 region: CASRGWGTEAFF. CDR3 in DNA: TGTGCCAGCAGGGGTTGGGGGACTGAAGCTTTCTTT.

This chain uses TRBV7-2 with TRBJ2-2; D is undetermined. V was clipped by 5 bases and J by 1 base, with 8 bases between them. The germline CDR1 and CDR2 sequences are SGHTA and FQGNSA. The CDR3 totals 14 residues. The CDR3 here is CASSPTGNTGELFF. CDR3 DNA sequence: TGTGCCAGCAGCCCCACCGGGAACACCGGGGAGCTGTTTTTT.

The chain combines TRBV5-1 with TRBJ1-1; possible D gene TRBD1, 5 bases. CDR3 length: 14 residues. The germline CDR1 and CDR2 sequences are SGHRS and YFSETQ. V was shortened by 1 base and J by 3 bases, with 10 bases between the two germline ends. Written as DNA, the CDR3 is TGCGCCAGCAGCTTGCCAGGGAGGGACACTGAAGCTTTCTTT. This translates into CASSLPGRDTEAFF.

The genes are TRBV5-6 and TRBJ1-2; TRBD1 aligns across 7 bases. CDR1 and CDR2 (germline): SGHDT, YYEEEE. Trimming removed 2 bases from V and 7 bases from J; junction bases left unmatched: 11. This CDR3 comprises 15 residues. As DNA, the CDR3 is TGTGCCAGCAGCTTAGGGACAGCGAGTATGCTTGGCTACACCTTC. Translation gives CASSLGTASMLGYTF.

The CDR3, as DNA: TGTGCCAGCAGCTTAGGGTCTAGCCACCCTATAGATACGCAGTATTTT. It translates to CASSLGSSHPIDTQYF. The chain is built from TRBV7-2 and TRBJ2-3, with a tentative D call TRBD2 (5 bases). The germline CDR1 and CDR2 sequences are SGHTA and FQGNSA. The CDR3 length is 16 residues. Trimming cost V 1 base and J 5 bases, with 16 bases left between them.

This rearrangement joins TRBV11-3 to TRBJ1-2; D unresolved. CDR1 and CDR2 (germline): SGHNT, YENEEA. V lost 5 bases to trimming and J lost 2 bases, with 9 bases between them. The CDR3 is made up of 13 amino acids. The CDR3 nucleotides read TGTGCCAGCAGCCGCCGGGAGAACTATGGCTACACCTTC. Protein: CASSRRENYGYTF.

The chain couples TRBV5-1 to TRBJ2-2; 13 bases align to TRBD2. The CDR3 covers 15 residues. The germline V gene encodes CDR1 SGHRS and CDR2 YFSETQ. The V segment lost 4 bases and the J segment 3 bases; nucleotides outside the gene matches: 0. The DNA of the CDR3 is TGCGCCAGCAGCGGACTAGCGGGGGACACCGGGGAGCTGTTTTTT. This sequence encodes CASSGLAGDTGELFF.

The V gene is TRBV24-1, the J gene TRBJ1-5; a possible D gene is TRBD1 (6 bases). The V end lost 9 bases, the J end lost 2 bases, and 16 bases lay between the germline ends. Germline V lookup: CDR1 KGHDR, CDR2 SFDVKD. CDR3 size: 15 residues. CDR3 DNA: TGTGCCACCGGGGGCTGGGGTACGGGCAATCAGCCCCAGCATTTT. It codes for CATGGWGTGNQPQHF.

The chain uses TRBV19 and TRBJ1-1, with 8 bases aligning to TRBD1. Per the germline V gene, CDR1 is LNHDA and CDR2 is SQIVND (reference sequence). The CDR3 consists of 17 residues. The J segment lost 3 bases and the V segment lost 7 bases, leaving 16 bases of the junction unmatched. The CDR3 region has the DNA TGTGCCAGTACCCTCTCCCCCAGCAGGGGGCTCGACACTGAAGCTTTCTTT. It codes for CASTLSPSRGLDTEAFF.

The V and J genes are TRBV9 and TRBJ1-1; D may be TRBD1 (6 bases). Germline CDR1 and CDR2: SGDLS and YYNGEE. V was trimmed by 4 bases and J by 11 bases, leaving 15 bases between them. The CDR3 spans 12 residues. The CDR3 loop reads CASSPLGGEAFF. The CDR3 coding sequence is TGTGCCAGCAGCCCGTTAGGGGGAGAGGCTTTCTTT. The complete variable domain, with remaining parts taken from reference TRBV9 and TRBJ1-1, reads DSGVTQTPKHLITATGQRVTLRCSPRSGDLSVYWYQQSLDQGLQFLIQYYNGEERAKGNILERFSAQQFPDLHSELNLSSLELGDSALYFCASSPLGGEAFFGQGTRLTVV.